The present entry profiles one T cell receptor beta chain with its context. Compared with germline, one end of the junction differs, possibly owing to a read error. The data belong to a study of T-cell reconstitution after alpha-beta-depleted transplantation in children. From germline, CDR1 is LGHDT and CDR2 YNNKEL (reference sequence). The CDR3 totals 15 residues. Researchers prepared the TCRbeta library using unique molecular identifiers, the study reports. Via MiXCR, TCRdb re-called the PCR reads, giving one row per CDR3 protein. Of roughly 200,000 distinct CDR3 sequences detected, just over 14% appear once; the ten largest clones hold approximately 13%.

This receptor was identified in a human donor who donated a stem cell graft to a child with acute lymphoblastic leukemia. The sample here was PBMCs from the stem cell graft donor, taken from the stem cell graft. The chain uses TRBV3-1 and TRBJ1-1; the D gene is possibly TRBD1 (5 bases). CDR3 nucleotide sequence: TGTGCCACCAGCCAAAGGGGATCGGGGGACACTGAAGCTTTCTTT. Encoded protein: CATSQRGSGDTEAFF.